Shown below are 21 T cell receptor beta chains from a single sample sequenced in a study of blood T cell repertoires in COVID-19. Using immunoSEQ multiplex PCR, the repertoire was profiled, and TCRdb retains in-frame clones only, with some absent. This table has about 270,000 clones, over 75% appearing once. The sequencing input was PBMCs or T cells enriched from blood (not recorded which). The receptor source for this set is a woman aged 30 to 39 who had recovered from COVID-19.

The sample holds a few counts of this clone. This chain connects TRBV6-5 to TRBJ2-7; a weak D match, TRBD1 (5 bases). The CDR3 loop spans 13 amino acids. The V gene lost 7 bases and the J gene lost 4 bases, with 14 bases spanning the gap. Germline CDR1 reads MNHEY; CDR2 reads SVGAGI. In nucleotides, the CDR3 is TGTGCCAGCACCCTAGGGGCGGAATACGAGCAGTACTTC. Protein: CASTLGAEYEQYF.

The genes are TRBV28 and TRBJ1-5, with 8 bases fitting TRBD1. The CDR3 sequence is 15 residues long. V was pared by 5 bases and J by 7 bases, with 10 bases of the junction left unmatched. The germline gives CDR1 MDHEN, CDR2 SYDVKM. The CDR3 DNA follows: TGTGCCAGCAGTCTCTTAGGACAGGGTTTGCAGCCCCAGCATTTT. This encodes CASSLLGQGLQPQHF.

A few counts support this clone. This sequence joins TRBV18 and TRBJ1-2, with D unresolved. The germline V gene encodes CDR1 KGHSH and CDR2 LQKENI. The CDR3 is 14 residues long. Deletions cut 3 bases from V and 0 bases from J, with 8 bases between. The DNA for the CDR3 is TGTGCCAGCTCACCGAGGGCAGCTAACTATGGCTACACCTTC. Its protein product is CASSPRAANYGYTF.

The rearrangement uses TRBV5-5 and TRBJ2-5, with 11 bases identical to TRBD1. Trimming cost V 4 bases and J 5 bases; bases outside gene matches: 7. There are 15 residues in the CDR3. Germline CDR1 is SGHKS and CDR2 is YYEKEE (reference sequence). CDR3 coding DNA: TGTGCCAGCAGCGATGGGACAGGGGGTTGGGAGACCCAGTACTTC. Its protein product is CASSDGTGGWETQYF.

This clone came up once. This chain joins TRBV29-1 and TRBJ1-5, with 10 bases matching TRBD1. V shed 7 bases, J shed 3 bases, and the junction held 6 bases outside the gene matches. The CDR3 contains 14 residues. CDR1 is SQVTM, CDR2 ANQGSEA, per germline. As DNA, the CDR3 is TGCAGCGCCTGGGACAGGGGAACCAATCAGCCCCAGCATTTT. Protein: CSAWDRGTNQPQHF.

The chain has TRBV18 and TRBJ2-1; 9 nucleotides line up with TRBD2. V was clipped by 6 bases and J by 9 bases; unmatched bases: 15. The CDR3 loop spans 16 amino acids. Per germline, CDR1 KGHSH and CDR2 LQKENI. CDR3 amino acids: CASSRGAGLAGTEQFF. The DNA of the CDR3 is TGTGCCAGCTCTAGAGGGGCAGGGCTAGCGGGGACTGAGCAGTTCTTC.

This clone was seen a single time. The rearrangement links TRBV28 to TRBJ2-7; the D gene is possibly TRBD1 (6 bases). The CDR3 runs to 14 residues. V shed 10 bases and J shed 5 bases, with 21 bases lying between them. Germline V gene lookup returns CDR1 MDHEN and CDR2 SYDVKM. CDR3 nucleotides: TGTGCCACCCTGAGGAGTAAAGGGGGACACGAGCAGTACTTC. It encodes CATLRSKGGHEQYF. Full variable domain (missing parts from reference TRBV28 and TRBJ2-7): DVKVTQSSRYLVKRTGEKVFLECVQDMDHENMFWYRQDPGLGLRLIYFSYDVKMKEKGDIPEGYSVSREKKERFSLILESASTNQTSMYLCATLRSKGGHEQYFGPGTRLTVT.

This clone was recorded a few times. The chain couples TRBV27 to TRBJ1-2, with D maybe TRBD1 (6 bases). Germline-derived CDR1 and CDR2 are MNHEY and SMNVEV (reference sequence). The CDR3 runs 13 residues. V lost 5 bases, J lost 8 bases, and 15 bases lay in between. The CDR3 nucleotides are TGTGCCAGCAGTCTAATACAGGGTAGGGGCTACACCTTC. Its protein is CASSLIQGRGYTF.

The chain links TRBV28 to TRBJ2-4; 10 nucleotides agree with TRBD2. V shed 6 bases, J shed 1 base, and the junction held 6 bases outside the gene matches. Germline V gives CDR1 MDHEN, CDR2 SYDVKM. This CDR3 is 16 amino acids long. CDR3 sequence (DNA): TGTGCCAGCAGCAATAGCGGGGGGCCGGCCAAAAACATTCAGTACTTC. It translates to CASSNSGGPAKNIQYF.

V and J are TRBV28 and TRBJ1-1; D perhaps matches TRBD1 (5 bases). The V gene's germline CDR1 is MDHEN and CDR2 SYDVKM. This CDR3 contains 15 residues. Trimming removed 2 bases at V and 0 bases at J, with 10 bases between. The CDR3 region is CASSLPGHLNTEAFF. The CDR3 DNA reads TGTGCCAGCAGTTTACCCGGACACTTGAACACTGAAGCTTTCTTT.

The rearrangement links TRBV5-8 to TRBJ2-2, with D unresolved. V was shortened by 5 bases and J by 1 base, with 9 bases between the two germline ends. This CDR3 is built from 14 residues. The germline gives CDR1 SGHTS, CDR2 YDEGEE. Here the CDR3 reads CASRVNGNTGELFF. The CDR3 region has the DNA TGTGCCAGCAGGGTTAACGGGAACACCGGGGAGCTGTTTTTT.

V and J are TRBV18 and TRBJ1-5, with D possibly being TRBD1 (6 bases). CDR1 and CDR2 from the germline V gene are KGHSH and LQKENI. The V end was cut by 3 bases, the J end by 2 bases, with 14 bases between. CDR3 length equals 16 residues. The DNA for the CDR3 is TGTGCCAGCTCACCGCCGGGGGGGGGCCGCAATCAGCCCCAGCATTTT. As protein: CASSPPGGGRNQPQHF.

The V gene is TRBV24-1, the J gene TRBJ2-5, with a possible D match to TRBD1 (6 bases). The germline V gene has CDR1 KGHDR and CDR2 SFDVKD. V was trimmed by 4 bases and J by 1 base, leaving 12 bases between them. This CDR3 contains 15 residues. CDR3 protein: CATSDQTGIQETQYF. As DNA, the CDR3 is TGTGCCACCAGTGACCAAACAGGGATCCAAGAGACCCAGTACTTC.

Concerning this clone: Other DNA sequences of this sample code for an identical CDR3. This sequence joins TRBV5-5 and TRBJ2-5; D uncertain. Trimming removed 0 bases from V and 3 bases from J, with 6 bases in between. The CDR3 length is 13 residues. Per the germline V gene, CDR1 is SGHKS and CDR2 is YYEKEE (reference sequence). The CDR3 here is CASSLVGEETQYF. As DNA, the CDR3 is TGTGCCAGCAGCTTGGTGGGCGAAGAGACCCAGTACTTC.

The rearrangement joins TRBV11-2 to TRBJ2-7, with TRBD1 as a possible D gene (6 bases). The germline V gene encodes CDR1 SGHAT and CDR2 FQNNGV. V lost 5 bases, J lost 1 base, and 9 bases lay in between. This CDR3 has 13 amino acids. This CDR3 reads CASSTRGSYEQYF. CDR3 nucleotide sequence: TGTGCCAGCAGCACCAGGGGTTCCTACGAGCAGTACTTC. The full variable domain, its missing parts supplied by reference TRBV11-2 and TRBJ2-7, is EAGVAQSPRYKIIEKRQSVAFWCNPISGHATLYWYQQILGQGPKLLIQFQNNGVVDDSQLPKDRFSAERLKGVDSTLKIQPAKLEDSAVYLCASSTRGSYEQYFGPGTRLTVT.

This clone was recorded once. The chain combines TRBV5-4 with TRBJ1-1; D may be TRBD1 (6 bases). Trimming left V 2 bases short and J 3 bases short, with 11 bases between. Germline CDR1 reads SGHNT; CDR2 reads YYREEE (reference sequence). The CDR3 sequence is 14 residues long. The CDR3 DNA follows: TGTGCCAGCAGCTTCGCCAGGGGTTACACTGAAGCTTTCTTT. Protein sequence: CASSFARGYTEAFF.

The rearrangement links TRBV5-6 to TRBJ1-6; D may be TRBD1 (5 bases). The CDR3 loop spans 13 amino acids. The V gene lost 3 bases and the J gene lost 7 bases, with 8 bases spanning the gap. The germline V gene encodes CDR1 SGHDT and CDR2 YYEEEE. The CDR3 DNA follows: TGTGCCAGCAGCTGGGGGGGAAATTCACCCCTCCACTTT. This translates into CASSWGGNSPLHF.

The V gene is TRBV27, the J gene TRBJ1-3, with 7 bases fitting TRBD1. CDR1 and CDR2 (germline): MNHEY, SMNVEV (reference sequence). The CDR3 has 12 residues. Trimming removed 11 bases from V and 4 bases from J; junction bases left unmatched: 5. The CDR3 nucleotides read TGTGCCCTCGAGGGGGCGGGAAACACCATATATTTT. It encodes CALEGAGNTIYF.

This chain uses TRBV19 with TRBJ1-4; 10 positions agree with TRBD1. The CDR3 has 15 amino acids. Germline V CDR1 and CDR2: LNHDA, SQIVND (reference sequence). Trimming cost V 2 bases and J 5 bases; bases outside gene matches: 2. This CDR3 is CASSITGQGNEKLFF. Written as DNA, the CDR3 is TGTGCCAGTAGTATAACGGGACAGGGGAATGAAAAACTGTTTTTT.

This CDR3 reads CASSEALGGGETQYF. DNA of the CDR3: TGTGCCAGCAGTGAAGCGCTAGGGGGCGGAGAGACCCAGTACTTC. The chain combines TRBV6-1 with TRBJ2-5; 7 bases are a match to TRBD1. Germline V gene data show CDR1 as MNHNS and CDR2 as SASEGT. The J segment lost 4 bases and the V segment lost 0 bases, leaving 5 bases of the junction unmatched. The CDR3 is 15 amino acids.

This clone was observed once. The CDR3 coding sequence is TGCGCCAGCAGCGAGGAGGGTAATCAGCCCCAGCATTTT. It encodes CASSEEGNQPQHF. The chain uses TRBV5-1 and TRBJ1-5; D remains unclear. Germline CDR1 SGHRS, CDR2 YFSETQ. Trimming stripped 4 bases from V and 4 bases from J, with 9 bases between. This CDR3 is 13 amino acids long.